The 20 T cell receptor beta chains below were found in one sample sequenced in a study of blood T cell repertoires in COVID-19. Assay used: immunoSEQ multiplex PCR; TCRdb lists only in-frame clones, some missing. The data hold fewer than 150,000 clones, with approximately 80% observed a single time. Sequenced sample: peripheral blood. Receptor source: a human donor in a cohort sampled during active COVID-19.

This chain links TRBV4-2 with TRBJ2-3, with D possibly TRBD2 on 7 matching bases. The V end was cut by 2 bases, the J end by 6 bases, with 18 bases between. The germline V gene encodes CDR1 LGHNA and CDR2 YNFKEQ. The CDR3 spans 16 residues. CDR3: CASSQRGAGSGDTQYF. The CDR3 bases are TGTGCCAGCAGCCAACGGGGGGCCGGGTCGGGGGATACGCAGTATTTT.

This clone came up a few times. The chain combines TRBV19 with TRBJ2-1, with 7 bases matching TRBD1. The CDR3 has 16 residues. V dropped 2 bases and J dropped 0; count of bases not matched to a gene: 4. Per the germline V gene, CDR1 is LNHDA and CDR2 is SQIVND (reference sequence). Here the CDR3 DNA reads TGTGCCAGTAGTATATCGACAGGGAGCTCCTACAATGAGCAGTTCTTC. It is translated as CASSISTGSSYNEQFF.

The V gene is TRBV28, the J gene TRBJ1-5, with a tentative D call TRBD1 (6 bases). Germline CDR1 MDHEN, CDR2 SYDVKM. This CDR3 contains 14 residues. V lost 6 bases and J lost 0, with 9 bases in between. CDR3 coding DNA: TGTGCCAGCAGGCGACAGGTTAGCAATCAGCCCCAGCATTTT. It encodes CASRRQVSNQPQHF.

The V call is TRBV11-1, the J call TRBJ2-2, with 7 bases aligning to TRBD2. The CDR3 has 14 residues. J lost 8 bases, V lost 5 bases, and 8 bases had no gene match. Per the germline V gene, CDR1 is SGHAT and CDR2 is FQDESV (reference sequence). DNA for the CDR3: TGTGCCAGCAGCCTATTCGGGGGGACGGGGGAGCTGTTTTTT. Its protein product is CASSLFGGTGELFF.

The V call is TRBV18, the J call TRBJ1-2; perhaps TRBD1 as D (6 bases). The CDR3 is made up of 13 amino acids. The germline V gene has CDR1 KGHSH and CDR2 LQKENI. V shed 6 bases and J shed 7 bases, with 15 bases lying between them. DNA of the CDR3: TGTGCCAGCTCGCGGCGACAGGACGGTGGCTACACCTTC. Its translation: CASSRRQDGGYTF.

The gene calls are TRBV5-6 and TRBJ1-5, with D unresolved. Trimming cost V 0 bases and J 7 bases, with 14 bases left between them. CDR3 size: 15 residues. Germline assignment: CDR1 SGHDT and CDR2 YYEEEE. CDR3 sequence: CASSLGPSPRQPQHF. The CDR3 nucleotides are TGTGCCAGCAGCTTGGGCCCCAGTCCTAGGCAGCCCCAGCATTTT.

Note on this clone: The junction and the germline gene differ at one end; a read error may be behind it. The V and J genes are TRBV7-8 and TRBJ1-5, with D hard to call. Per germline, CDR1 SGHVS and CDR2 FQNEAQ. The CDR3 runs to 14 residues. CDR3 region: CASSLVGSSQPQHF. DNA of the CDR3: TGTGCCAGCAGCTTAGTGGGCAGCAGTCAGCCCCAGCATTTT. Complete variable domain (other parts from reference TRBV7-8 and TRBJ1-5): GAGVSQSPRYKVAKRGQDVALRCDPISGHVSLFWYQQALGQGPEFLTYFQNEAQLDKSGLPSDRFFAERPEGSVSTLKIQRTQQEDSAVYLCASSLVGSSQPQHFGDGTRLSIL.

The gene calls are TRBV7-2 and TRBJ2-7; tentative D call: TRBD2 (6 bases). V lost 6 bases and J 2 bases, leaving 11 bases between the germline ends. This CDR3 region has 13 residues. Germline CDR1 is SGHTA and CDR2 is FQGNSA. The chain's CDR3 is CASSWTGAYEQYF. In nucleotides, the CDR3 is TGTGCCAGCAGTTGGACGGGAGCCTACGAGCAGTACTTC.

The chain combines TRBV19 with TRBJ1-1, with D tentatively TRBD1 (6 bases). The CDR3 is 14 amino acids. Trimming took off 1 base at V and 1 base at J, with 7 bases between the two ends. CDR1 is LNHDA and CDR2 is SQIVND in the germline V gene (reference sequence). CDR3 in amino acids: CASSIVQGNTEAFF. CDR3 DNA: TGTGCCAGTAGTATAGTACAGGGGAACACTGAAGCTTTCTTT.

The chain joins TRBV6-5 to TRBJ1-1, with a possible D match to TRBD1 (6 bases). V was trimmed by 5 bases and J by 1 base, leaving 8 bases between them. Germline CDR1 reads MNHEY; CDR2 reads SVGAGI. The CDR3 has 13 amino acids. CDR3 region: CASSPGENTEAFF. The CDR3 nucleotides read TGTGCCAGCAGTCCAGGGGAGAACACTGAAGCTTTCTTT.

The rearrangement links TRBV29-1 to TRBJ2-4; 9 bases line up with TRBD1. The CDR3 is 12 residues long. Germline CDR1 and CDR2: SQVTM and ANQGSEA. Trimming cost V 5 bases and J 8 bases; bases outside gene matches: 4. The CDR3 here is CSVLGQGDIQYF. In nucleotides, the CDR3 is TGCAGCGTTCTGGGACAGGGAGACATTCAGTACTTC.

The chain couples TRBV28 to TRBJ1-5, with TRBD1 as a possible D gene (5 bases). Germline V lookup: CDR1 MDHEN, CDR2 SYDVKM. CDR3 length: 16 residues. V lost 5 bases, J lost 2 bases, and 16 bases lay in between. In DNA, the CDR3 is TGTGCCAGCAGTGTACTCAGGGTTGAGGGCAATCAGCCCCAGCATTTT. This sequence encodes CASSVLRVEGNQPQHF.

This rearrangement joins TRBV9 to TRBJ1-2, with D unresolved. V was pared by 0 bases and J by 0 bases, with 18 bases between. CDR3 length: 18 amino acids. The germline CDR1 and CDR2 sequences are SGDLS and YYNGEE. The CDR3 nucleotides are TGTGCCAGCAGCGTAGCTCCGAGGGTTCCTCTTCCTAACTATGGCTACACCTTC. This gives the protein CASSVAPRVPLPNYGYTF.

The V gene is TRBV7-3, the J gene TRBJ2-1, with 8 bases that match TRBD2. The CDR3 is 14 residues long. In germline, CDR1 is SGHTA, CDR2 FQGTGA. Trimming at V came to 2 bases and at J to 6 bases, leaving 3 bases not matched to a gene. The CDR3 bases are TGTGCCAGCAGCTTAGCGGGGGGTGTCAATGAGCAGTTCTTC. Its translation: CASSLAGGVNEQFF. The variable domain in full, completed from reference TRBV7-3 and TRBJ2-1, reads GAGVSQTPSNKVTEKGKYVELRCDPISGHTALYWYRQSLGQGPEFLIYFQGTGAADDSGLPNDRFFAVRPEGSVSTLKIQRTERGDSAVYLCASSLAGGVNEQFFGPGTRLTVL.

This chain connects TRBV6-2 or TRBV6-3 to TRBJ2-7; 10 bases are a match to TRBD2. This CDR3 is built from 15 residues. Trimming took 3 bases from V and 2 from J; bases not matched to a gene: 4. Per the germline V gene, CDR1 is MNHEY and CDR2 is SVGEGT. Written as DNA, the CDR3 is TGTGCCAGCAGTTATTCTAGCGGGGGCGCCTACGAGCAGTACTTC. Its translation is CASSYSSGGAYEQYF.

The chain couples TRBV21-1 to TRBJ2-5; the D call TRBD1 from the table was never checked on the DNA. TRBV21-1 is assigned pseudogene status. The CDR3 extends over 10 amino acids. The CDR3 region is CASSQGTQYF. CDR3 coding DNA: TGTGCCAGCAGCCAGGGGACCCAGTACTTC.

The rearrangement uses TRBV7-9 and TRBJ2-1, with no clear D. The germline V gene has CDR1 SEHNR and CDR2 FQNEAQ (reference sequence). There are 11 residues in the CDR3. Between the trimmed V and J ends, which lost 6 bases and 6 bases, there was a span of 6 bases. CDR3 amino acids: CASRSSNEQFF. For the CDR3, the DNA is TGTGCCAGCAGGTCTTCCAATGAGCAGTTCTTC.

The chain employs TRBV2 and TRBJ2-1, with 14 bases identical to TRBD2. The CDR3 has 16 amino acids. V was clipped by 6 bases and J by 9 bases; unmatched bases: 10. Per germline, CDR1 SNHLY and CDR2 FYNNEI. CDR3 nucleotides: TGTGCCAGCAGAACTCGACTAGCGGGGGGGCATAGTGAGCAGTTCTTC. Translating gives CASRTRLAGGHSEQFF.

This clone was seen just once. This specimen includes other DNA sequences encoding the same CDR3. The chain employs TRBV5-1 and TRBJ1-1; D unresolved. Germline V gene sequence: CDR1 SGHRS, CDR2 YFSETQ. The CDR3 has 13 amino acids. Trimming took off 2 bases at V and 0 bases at J, with 5 bases between the two ends. The CDR3 coding sequence is TGCGCCAGCAGCTTAACGGTGAACACTGAAGCTTTCTTT. Translating it yields CASSLTVNTEAFF.

The gene calls are TRBV15 and TRBJ1-2; TRBD1 matches 9 bases. Per germline, CDR1 LNHNV and CDR2 YYDKDF (reference sequence). The trim removed 6 bases at V and 4 bases at J, leaving 18 bases unmatched. The CDR3 has 18 amino acids. CDR3 protein: CATSRPQGAQGGPYGYTF. CDR3 DNA: TGTGCCACCAGTAGGCCACAGGGGGCGCAGGGGGGACCCTATGGCTACACCTTC.